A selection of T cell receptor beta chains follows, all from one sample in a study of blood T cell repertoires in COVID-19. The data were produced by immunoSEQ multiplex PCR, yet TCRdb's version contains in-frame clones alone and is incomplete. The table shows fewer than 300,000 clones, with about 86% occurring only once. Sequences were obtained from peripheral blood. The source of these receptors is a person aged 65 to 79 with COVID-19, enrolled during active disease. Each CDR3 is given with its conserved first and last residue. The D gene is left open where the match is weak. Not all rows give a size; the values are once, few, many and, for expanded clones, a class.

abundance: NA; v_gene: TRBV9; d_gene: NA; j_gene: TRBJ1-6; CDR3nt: TGTGCCAGCAGCGTGGAGGGCGAGGCAGGGAATGTCAATTCACCCCTCCACTTT; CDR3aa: CASSVEGEAGNVNSPLHF
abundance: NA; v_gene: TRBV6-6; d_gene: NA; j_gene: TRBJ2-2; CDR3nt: TGTGCCAGCAGCCTAACAGGCCTCAACACCGGGGAGCTGTTTTTT; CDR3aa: CASSLTGLNTGELFF
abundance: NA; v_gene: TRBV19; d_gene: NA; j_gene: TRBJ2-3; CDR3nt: TGTGCCAGTAGTACGCCCGATGCGCGAAGCACAGATACGCAGTATTTT; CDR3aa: CASSTPDARSTDTQYF
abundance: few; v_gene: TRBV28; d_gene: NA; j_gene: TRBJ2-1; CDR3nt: TGTGCCAGCAGTCGGGGGATCGAGCAGTTCTTC; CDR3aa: CASSRGIEQFF
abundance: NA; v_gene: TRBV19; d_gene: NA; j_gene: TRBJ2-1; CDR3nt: TGTGCCAGTAGTCGTGCGGGGCGATCAGGGGAGCAGTTCTTC; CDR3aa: CASSRAGRSGEQFF
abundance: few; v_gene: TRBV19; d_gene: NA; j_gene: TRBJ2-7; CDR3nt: TGTGCCAGTAGTATTGGGAGCAGGAACTACGAGCAGTACTTC; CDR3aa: CASSIGSRNYEQYF
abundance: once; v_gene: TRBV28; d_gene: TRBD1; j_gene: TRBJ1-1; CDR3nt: TGTGCCAGCAGCCGCGTAAGGGGGCGGGTCACTGAAGCTTTCTTT; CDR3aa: CASSRVRGRVTEAFF
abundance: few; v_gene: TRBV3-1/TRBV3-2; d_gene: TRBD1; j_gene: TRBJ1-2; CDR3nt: TGTGCCAGCAGCCCTGGGGACAGGAGGGGAGGCTACACCTTC; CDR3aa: CASSPGDRRGGYTF
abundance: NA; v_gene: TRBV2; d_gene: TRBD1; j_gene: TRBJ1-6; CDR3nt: TGTGCCAGCAGTCCGGACAGGGGGAACTCACCCCTCCACTTT; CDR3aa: CASSPDRGNSPLHF
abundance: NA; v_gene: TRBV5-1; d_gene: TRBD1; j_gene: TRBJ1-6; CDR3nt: TGCGCCAGCAGCGACGACAGGGACTTTACACCCCTCCACTTT; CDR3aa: CASSDDRDFTPLHF